Presented here are 8 T cell receptor beta chains from one specimen sequenced in a study of OX40 agonist ivuxolimab in advanced cancers. Clones were read by immunoSEQ multiplex PCR, and TCRdb kept only the in-frame ones, dropping some. The sample records about 72,000 clones, nearly 90% being singletons. The sequencing here drew on CD4+ or CD8+ T cells sorted from blood, taken in a trial of the OX40 agonist ivuxolimab. Receptor source: an adult with an advanced solid tumor such as melanoma, head and neck, liver or kidney cancer.

The V and J genes are TRBV7-9 and TRBJ2-5; D is ambiguous. The V and J ends lost 2 bases and 4 bases respectively, with 14 bases between them. Germline lookup yields CDR1 SEHNR and CDR2 FQNEAQ (reference sequence). The length of the CDR3 is 15 residues. Written as DNA, the CDR3 is TGTGCCAGCAGCTTATTAGGACGGCTGACAGAGACCCAGTACTTC. This gives the protein CASSLLGRLTETQYF. Variable domain in full (rest from reference TRBV7-9 and TRBJ2-5): DTGVSQNPRHKITKRGQNVTFRCDPISEHNRLYWYRQTLGQGPEFLTYFQNEAQLEKSRLLSDRFSAERPKGSFSTLEIQRTEQGDSAMYLCASSLLGRLTETQYFGPGTRLLVL.

This chain links TRBV5-1 with TRBJ1-2, with 8 bases aligning to TRBD1. Germline V gene lookup returns CDR1 SGHRS and CDR2 YFSETQ. The CDR3 is 16 residues long. Trimming took 0 bases from V and 3 from J; bases not matched to a gene: 7. The CDR3 spells CASSLGQGMVYYGYTF. The CDR3 DNA is TGCGCCAGCAGCTTGGGACAGGGGATGGTTTACTATGGCTACACCTTC. The variable domain in full, completed from reference TRBV5-1 and TRBJ1-2, reads KAGVTQTPRYLIKTRGQQVTLSCSPISGHRSVSWYQQTPGQGLQFLFEYFSETQRNKGNFPGRFSGRQFSNSRSEMNVSTLELGDSALYLCASSLGQGMVYYGYTFGSGTRLTVV.

The rearrangement links TRBV19 to TRBJ2-5; tentatively, D is TRBD1 (6 bases). The CDR3 extends over 14 amino acids. The germline V gene has CDR1 LNHDA and CDR2 SQIVND (reference sequence). V was trimmed by 4 bases and J by 4 bases, leaving 13 bases between them. In nucleotides, the CDR3 is TGTGCCAGTAGTAAAAGGGGACAAGGAGAGACCCAGTACTTC. Its protein is CASSKRGQGETQYF.

The chain couples TRBV28 to TRBJ2-7, with TRBD1 matching 10 bases. J gave up 4 bases and V 4 bases, and 10 bases lay outside the gene matches. CDR3 length: 16 amino acids. The germline CDR1 and CDR2 sequences are MDHEN and SYDVKM. This CDR3 reads CASSYHLTGGSYEQYF. The CDR3 coding sequence is TGTGCCAGCAGTTACCATCTGACAGGGGGCTCTTACGAGCAGTACTTC.

V gene TRBV29-1 combines with J gene TRBJ2-5; possible D gene TRBD2, 6 bases. CDR3 length: 12 amino acids. Germline V gene lookup returns CDR1 SQVTM and CDR2 ANQGSEA. Trimming removed 3 bases from V and 3 bases from J, with 8 bases in between. In DNA form, the CDR3 reads TGCAGCGTTGATTGGAGGGAAGAGACCCAGTACTTC. This gives the protein CSVDWREETQYF.

About this clone itself: The sample contains more than one DNA sequence encoding this CDR3. The CDR3 coding sequence is TGTGCCATCAGTGAACAGAACACCGGGGAGCTGTTTTTT. Translation gives CAISEQNTGELFF. The chain links TRBV10-3 to TRBJ2-2; the D is unclear. Germline values: CDR1 ENHRY, CDR2 SYGVKD. The germline V and J ends were trimmed by 3 bases and 1 base, with 3 bases remaining between them. There are 13 residues in the CDR3.

The rearrangement links TRBV2 to TRBJ2-3; D unclear. Trimming took off 4 bases at V and 3 bases at J, with 5 bases between the two ends. This CDR3 region has 12 residues. Germline V CDR1 and CDR2: SNHLY, FYNNEI. Here the CDR3 DNA reads TGTGCCAGCAGTGTGAGGACAGATACGCAGTATTTT. Its translation: CASSVRTDTQYF.

This clone was observed once. The chain uses TRBV6-6 and TRBJ2-5; either TRBD1 or TRBD2 may fit D (7 bases each). Per the germline V gene, CDR1 is MNHNY and CDR2 is SVGAGI (reference sequence). The germline V and J ends were trimmed by 8 bases and 5 bases, with 12 bases remaining between them. The CDR3 covers 12 residues. In nucleotides, the CDR3 is TGTGCCAGCGCCCAGGGGGGGGAGACCCAGTACTTC. It yields the protein CASAQGGETQYF.